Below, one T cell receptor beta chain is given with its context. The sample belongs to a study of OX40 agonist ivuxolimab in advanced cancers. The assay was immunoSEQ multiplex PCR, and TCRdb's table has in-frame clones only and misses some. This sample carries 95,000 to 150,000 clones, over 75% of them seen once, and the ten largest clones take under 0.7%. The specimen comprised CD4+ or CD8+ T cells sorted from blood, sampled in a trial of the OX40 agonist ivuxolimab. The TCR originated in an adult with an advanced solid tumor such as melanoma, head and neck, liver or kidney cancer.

The CDR3: CASRRLQGANTGELFF. CDR3 in DNA: TGTGCCAGCAGACGATTACAGGGGGCGAACACCGGGGAGCTGTTTTTT. The J gene is TRBJ2-2, the V gene TRBV11-2; 8 bases map to TRBD1. Per the germline V gene, CDR1 is SGHAT and CDR2 is FQNNGV. The CDR3 extends over 16 amino acids. With 6 bases clipped from V and 0 bases from J, the junction kept 6 bases outside the gene matches. Full variable domain (rest looked up from reference TRBV11-2 and TRBJ2-2): EAGVAQSPRYKIIEKRQSVAFWCNPISGHATLYWYQQILGQGPKLLIQFQNNGVVDDSQLPKDRFSAERLKGVDSTLKIQPAKLEDSAVYLCASRRLQGANTGELFFGEGSRLTVL.